Below, 11 T cell receptor beta chains from the same sample are listed, as sequenced in a study of T cell responses to AZD1222 COVID-19 vaccine. Profiled with immunoSEQ multiplex PCR; TCRdb holds only in-frame clones, not every one. The sample consists of around 110,000 clones, 88% of them appearing once. Source: peripheral blood, taken on day 0 of AZD1222 vaccination. These receptors were collected from an adult in good health.

The rearrangement joins TRBV9 to TRBJ2-2, with 9 bases aligning to TRBD1. The CDR3 is made up of 16 amino acids. With 4 bases clipped from V and 4 bases from J, the junction kept 8 bases outside the gene matches. Germline V gene lookup returns CDR1 SGDLS and CDR2 YYNGEE. The CDR3 here is CASSPRWDRATGELFF. CDR3 DNA sequence: TGTGCCAGCAGCCCCCGTTGGGACAGGGCCACCGGGGAGCTGTTTTTT.

In this sample, this clone turned up once. V is TRBV5-5 and J is TRBJ1-3; the D is unclear. Deletions cut 0 bases from V and 0 bases from J, with 10 bases between. CDR3 length equals 16 residues. The germline V gene has CDR1 SGHKS and CDR2 YYEKEE (reference sequence). The CDR3: CASSLVPVASGNTIYF. CDR3 sequence (DNA): TGTGCCAGCAGCTTGGTCCCCGTTGCCTCTGGAAACACCATATATTTT.

This rearrangement joins TRBV6-1 to TRBJ1-5; TRBD1 agrees at 10 bases. The CDR3 runs 16 residues. Germline V gene lookup returns CDR1 MNHNS and CDR2 SASEGT. V gave up 4 bases and J gave up 5 bases; unmatched junction bases: 8. Here the CDR3 reads CASSGLDRGLDQPQHF. In DNA form, the CDR3 reads TGTGCCAGCAGTGGCCTTGACAGGGGGCTTGATCAGCCCCAGCATTTT.

The J gene is TRBJ2-3, the V gene TRBV27, with D uncertain. The CDR3 totals 17 residues. Germline V lookup: CDR1 MNHEY, CDR2 SMNVEV (reference sequence). Trimming removed 6 bases at V and 4 bases at J, with 23 bases between. The CDR3 DNA is TGTGCCAGCAGCTTCTCCGGGCGGATCTTATTATCAGATACGCAGTATTTT. Protein sequence: CASSFSGRILLSDTQYF.

The rearrangement joins TRBV7-9 to TRBJ1-1; the match to TRBD1 covers 8 bases. The trim removed 2 bases at V and 1 base at J, leaving 6 bases unmatched. The CDR3 has 16 residues. Germline V gene data show CDR1 as SEHNR and CDR2 as FQNEAQ (reference sequence). The CDR3 region has the DNA TGTGCCAGCAGCTTAACGGGACAGGTACGGAACACTGAAGCTTTCTTT. Amino acid sequence: CASSLTGQVRNTEAFF. The full variable domain, rest sourced from reference TRBV7-9 and TRBJ1-1, is DTGVSQNPRHKITKRGQNVTFRCDPISEHNRLYWYRQTLGQGPEFLTYFQNEAQLEKSRLLSDRFSAERPKGSFSTLEIQRTEQGDSAMYLCASSLTGQVRNTEAFFGQGTRLTVV.

The chain carries TRBV6-4 and TRBJ1-1, with D unresolved. The CDR3 totals 13 residues. CDR1 is MRHNA and CDR2 is SNTAGT in the germline V gene. V lost 9 bases to trimming and J lost 1 base, with 12 bases between them. The CDR3 is CARENKPNTEAFF. The CDR3 DNA sequence: TGTGCCAGGGAGAACAAGCCGAACACTGAAGCTTTCTTT.

This chain uses TRBV9 with TRBJ2-3, with D tentatively TRBD1 or TRBD2 (6 bases each). CDR1 is SGDLS, CDR2 YYNGEE, per germline. This CDR3 region has 13 residues. V shed 3 bases and J shed 4 bases, with 9 bases lying between them. The CDR3 DNA sequence: TGTGCCAGCAGCGCGGGGGCCCCAGATACGCAGTATTTT. This codes for CASSAGAPDTQYF.

The V gene is TRBV7-2, the J gene TRBJ2-5; 9 bases fit TRBD2. CDR3 length equals 14 residues. Germline V gene sequence: CDR1 SGHTA, CDR2 FQGNSA. V lost 5 bases, J lost 5 bases, and 6 bases stayed unmatched. As DNA, the CDR3 is TGTGCCAGCAGCCCGCGGGAGGGATTGGAGACCCAGTACTTC. It specifies CASSPREGLETQYF.

This clone was recorded once. The rearrangement uses TRBV6-6 and TRBJ1-4; TRBD1 aligns across 8 bases. J lost 1 base, V lost 6 bases, and 4 bases had no gene match. CDR3 size: 15 residues. Germline CDR1 reads MNHNY; CDR2 reads SVGAGI (reference sequence). CDR3: CASRVDRGTNEKLFF. In nucleotides, the CDR3 is TGTGCCAGCAGAGTCGACAGGGGAACTAATGAAAAACTGTTTTTT.

The rearrangement links TRBV15 to TRBJ2-1, with D possibly called TRBD1 or TRBD2 (5 bases each). The V end lost 1 base, the J end lost 6 bases, and 13 bases lay between the germline ends. The CDR3 totals 15 residues. Germline V lookup: CDR1 LNHNV, CDR2 YYDKDF (reference sequence). The CDR3 region has the DNA TGTGCCACCAGCAGAGGAGTCGGGACCCTCAATGAGCAGTTCTTC. Its protein product is CATSRGVGTLNEQFF.

J is TRBJ1-4 and V is TRBV7-9; no reliable D call. Between the trimmed V and J ends, which lost 3 bases and 8 bases, there was a span of 22 bases. Germline-derived CDR1 and CDR2 are SEHNR and FQNEAQ (reference sequence). This CDR3 contains 17 residues. This CDR3 reads CASSLGRDGQPREKLFF. The CDR3 region has the DNA TGTGCCAGCAGCTTGGGCCGCGACGGTCAACCAAGGGAAAAACTGTTTTTT.